This T cell receptor (beta chain) was retrieved from a study of pediatric ulcerative colitis. Study-wide results and caveats: Some T cells in rectal biopsies may come from blood, especially with overt colitis.

The CDR3 is 15 residues long. The junction had 8 bases not matched to a gene; V was cut back by 5 bases and J by 3 bases. Germline assignment: CDR1 LNHDA and CDR2 SQIVND (reference sequence). Sequenced by immunoSEQ multiplex PCR; TCRdb stores in-frame clones only, minus some. The sample comprises around 20,000 clones, roughly four fifths of which are singletons, and roughly 6.6% rests with the top ten. The rectum was sampled with one to two pinch biopsies at colonoscopy. Worth noting for this clone: Its antigen is not known.

The sequencing input was gut tissue. V gene TRBV19 combines with J gene TRBJ2-7, with 9 bases fitting TRBD1. The TCR was taken from a boy aged 5-17 years with moderate ulcerative colitis. The CDR3 sequence: CASSPGTGFSYEQYF. CDR3 in DNA: TGTGCCAGTAGTCCTGGGACAGGGTTTAGCTACGAGCAGTACTTC.